This is a list of T cell receptor beta chains from one sample in a study of cytomegalovirus exposure and HLA in healthy donors. Profiling relied on immunoSEQ multiplex PCR, and the TCRdb table lists in-frame clones only, not all of them. The table records some 140,000 clones, around 79% of them present only once. The sample consisted of PBMCs. All receptors derive from a female donor in good health and CMV-seronegative. CDR3s leave out the opening cysteine and the closing phenylalanine or tryptophan.

>TRBJ1-1|TRBV4-1
ASSQALGQDEAF
>TRBJ2-2|TRBV2
ASSQDSPTNTGELF
>TRBJ2-7|TRBV7-2
ASSPKRAFSYEQY
>TRBJ1-1|TRBV6-5
ASSYSPPGTEAF
>TRBJ1-2|TRBV7-2
ASSLRQLMGYT
>TRBJ2-1|TRBV9
ASSVGGRSYNEQF
>TRBJ1-5|TRBV19
AIGRGSNQPQH
>TRBJ1-1|TRBV7-9
ASSLGDRGNTEAF
>TRBJ2-3|TRBV6-6
ASSYGRGADTQY
>TRBJ2-1|TRBV4-3
ASSQERYSQEAEQF
>TRBJ2-1|TRBV7-9
ASSLVAGLSGSRNEQF
>TRBJ1-6|TRBV9
ASSVRGSNSPLH
>TRBJ2-2|TRBV4-3
ASSQVVLAGGNTGELF
>TRBJ2-3|TRBV2
ASSELAGGTDTQY
>TRBJ2-5|TRBV5-5
ASSLEGVYQETQY
>TRBJ2-2|TRBV2
ASTLASVDGELF
>TRBJ2-5|TRBV13
ASSEGLAGGPTKISQERAQY
>TRBJ1-1|TRBV18
ASSPREDTEAF
>TRBJ1-3|TRBV6-1
ASSEYGTTGNTIY
>TRBJ2-3|TRBV5-1
ASSINTDTQY
>TRBJ2-2|TRBV29-1
SVETSGAGELF
>TRBJ2-7|TRBV6-1
ASSEHGRYYEQY
>TRBJ2-5|TRBV28
ASRPTGDETQY
>TRBJ2-7|TRBV19
ASSIGTGGYEQY
>TRBJ2-7|TRBV6-1
ASSGGTSGSYEQY
>TRBJ1-3|TRBV7-8
ASSLQVSGNTIY
>TRBJ1-5|TRBV18
ASSLTSGDQPQH
>TRBJ1-4|TRBV6-5
ASSAGLSNEKLF